This TCR beta chain originates from a study of shared clonotypes between healthy human individuals. The method was immunoSEQ multiplex PCR; TCRdb's version includes in-frame clones alone and lacks a portion of them. Of some 500,000 clones listed, roughly 85% were seen once; the top ten hold 9.5% to 15%. A word on this clone: Its antigen is undetermined.

CDR1 SGHNT and CDR2 YYREEE come from the germline V gene (reference sequence). V shed 3 bases, J shed 6 bases, and the junction held 10 bases outside the gene matches. The CDR3 loop spans 16 amino acids. General study results and limits: The genetic and exposure-history diversity represented was limited by few donors.

This receptor was identified in a woman in her forties in good health. Some clones in this sample may be carry-over from other donors' samples. Sequencing used PBMCs. V usage is TRBV5-4 and J usage is TRBJ2-7; TRBD2 matches 12 bases. CDR3 residues: CASSSPGTSGLLEQYF. CDR3 sequence (DNA): TGTGCCAGCAGCTCCCCCGGGACTAGCGGGTTGCTCGAGCAGTACTTC.